This entry lists 20 T cell receptor beta chains sequenced from one sample in a study of CD8+CD57+ T cells in acquired aplastic anemia listed by TCRdb under 2018. Flow cytometry had shown CD8+CD57+ cell expansion in the patients selected for sequencing. The run used an Illumina HiSeq 2000. Profiling of TCR beta VDJ combinations and CDR3 sequences used genomic DNA as the template. TCRdb took the public reads, trimmed them with fastp at Q25, ran MiXCR for clone calling and kept in-frame beta chains. Every entry covers one CDR3 protein and lists the most common genes and DNA from its rows. This sample has about 40,000 distinct CDR3 sequences in its table, and 63% of those were observed once. 45% to 75% of the sample goes to the ten largest clones. The sequenced sample was sorted CD4+, CD8+, or CD8+CD57+ T cells (not recorded which) from PBMCs. Every receptor here comes from a human donor with aplastic anemia.

This clonotype was counted many times. The rearrangement links TRBV13 to TRBJ2-7; maybe TRBD2 (6 bases). In germline, CDR1 is PRHDT, CDR2 FYEKMQ (reference sequence). Between the trimmed V and J ends, which lost 5 bases and 5 bases, there was a span of 13 bases. The CDR3 runs 13 residues. This CDR3 is CASSKDWGDEQYF. DNA for the CDR3: TGTGCCAGCAGCAAGGACTGGGGGGACGAGCAGTACTTC. The entire variable domain, with the rest obtained from reference TRBV13 and TRBJ2-7, is as follows: AAGVIQSPRHLIKEKRETATLKCYPIPRHDTVYWYQQGPGQDPQFLISFYEKMQSDKGSIPDRFSAQQFSDYHSELNMSSLELGDSALYFCASSKDWGDEQYFGPGTRLTVT.

The chain recombines TRBV15 with TRBJ1-4; D perhaps matches TRBD1 (5 bases). V dropped 0 bases and J dropped 0 bases, with 11 bases sitting between them. This CDR3 region has 17 residues. Germline V lookup: CDR1 LNHNV, CDR2 YYDKDF (reference sequence). CDR3 in DNA: TGTGCCACCAGCAGAGAGCGGGGCAGATCAACTAATGAAAAACTGTTTTTT. Protein product: CATSRERGRSTNEKLFF.

This clonotype has just one count. The chain has TRBV25-1 and TRBJ2-3; possibly TRBD1 for D (5 bases). V lost 5 bases and J 9 bases, leaving 12 bases between the germline ends. The CDR3 covers 12 residues. Per germline, CDR1 MGHDK and CDR2 SYGVNS. The CDR3 coding sequence is TGTGCCAGCAGTTTCCAGGGTGACACGCAGTATTTT. As protein: CASSFQGDTQYF.

The V call is TRBV25-1, the J call TRBJ2-7; the D is unclear. V gave up 1 base and J gave up 0 bases, with 10 bases separating them. CDR3 length equals 15 residues. Germline V gene lookup returns CDR1 MGHDK and CDR2 SYGVNS. CDR3 residues: CASSESVKDSYEQYF. As DNA, the CDR3 is TGTGCCAGCAGTGAATCGGTGAAGGACTCCTACGAGCAGTACTTC.

The CDR3: CATSRDSGTGGPLDGYTF. The CDR3 DNA reads TGTGCCACCAGCAGAGATTCCGGGACAGGGGGCCCCCTTGACGGCTACACCTTC. V is TRBV15 and J is TRBJ1-2, with 12 bases fitting TRBD1. The junction had 13 bases not matched to a gene; V was cut back by 0 bases and J by 8 bases. The CDR3 extends over 18 amino acids. The germline V gene has CDR1 LNHNV and CDR2 YYDKDF (reference sequence).

With respect to this clonotype: This may stem from a read error, because a much larger clone lies one nucleotide away. The chain is built from TRBV27 and TRBJ2-7; D perhaps matches TRBD2 (5 bases). Germline V gives CDR1 MNHEY, CDR2 SMNVEV (reference sequence). Trimming cost V 4 bases and J 5 bases, with 9 bases left between them. The CDR3 runs to 12 residues. CDR3: CASSSSGNEQYF. CDR3 sequence (DNA): TGTGCCAGCAGTTCATCCGGGAACGAGCAGTACTTC.

This clonotype came up a few times. The J gene is TRBJ2-7, the V gene TRBV15; TRBD1 might be the D (6 bases). The germline CDR1 and CDR2 sequences are LNHNV and YYDKDF (reference sequence). The CDR3 runs to 13 residues. The V gene lost 5 bases and the J gene lost 1 base, with 9 bases spanning the gap. The CDR3 coding sequence is TGTGCCACCAGCGTCGGACAGTCCTACGAGCAGTACTTC. It specifies CATSVGQSYEQYF. Full variable domain (outside the CDR3, taken from reference TRBV15 and TRBJ2-7): DAMVIQNPRYQVTQFGKPVTLSCSQTLNHNVMYWYQQKSSQAPKLLFHYYDKDFNNEADTPDNFQSRRPNTSFCFLDIRSPGLGDTAMYLCATSVGQSYEQYFGPGTRLTVT.

This clonotype has just one count. This rearrangement joins TRBV10-3 to TRBJ1-1; possible D gene TRBD1, 6 bases. From germline, CDR1 is ENHRY and CDR2 SYGVKD. V lost 11 bases and J 3 bases, leaving 16 bases between the germline ends. This CDR3 contains 13 residues. CDR3 sequence (DNA): TGTGCCCTTTCAGGGGCTAGGGACACTGAAGCTTTCTTT. Residues: CALSGARDTEAFF.

The chain employs TRBV24-1 and TRBJ2-7; possibly TRBD1 or TRBD2 for D (5 bases each). The CDR3 is made up of 13 amino acids. Germline assignment: CDR1 KGHDR and CDR2 SFDVKD. Trimming stripped 10 bases from V and 5 bases from J, with 17 bases between. CDR3 sequence reads: CATGGAGSDEQYF. Here the CDR3 DNA reads TGTGCCACTGGGGGTGCGGGTAGCGACGAGCAGTACTTC.

Comment on this clonotype: At one end the junction does not follow the germline gene, possibly because of a read error. This chain links TRBV12-3 or TRBV12-4 with TRBJ2-7; TRBD2 agrees at 8 bases. This CDR3 comprises 15 residues. CDR3 residues: CAGSPPGGVIYEQYF. The CDR3 DNA follows: TGCGCCGGCAGTCCCCCGGGGGGGGTGATCTACGAGCAGTACTTC.

The sample holds many counts of this clonotype. Written as DNA, the CDR3 is TGTGCCACCAGCCCTGGGGGAAGCAATCAGCCCCAGCATTTT. This codes for CATSPGGSNQPQHF. The chain joins TRBV15 to TRBJ1-5; D may be TRBD1 (5 bases). The CDR3 runs to 14 residues. Germline loops: CDR1 LNHNV, CDR2 YYDKDF (reference sequence). Between the trimmed V and J ends, which lost 5 bases and 1 base, there was a span of 9 bases.

This clonotype was detected ten times or more. The J gene is TRBJ1-2, the V gene TRBV5-7; 7 bases match TRBD1. Being an ORF, TRBV5-7 has a function that is uncertain. This CDR3 spans 14 amino acids. With 1 base clipped from V and 2 bases from J, the junction kept 2 bases outside the gene matches. CDR3 coding DNA: TGTGCCAGCAGCTTGATGACAGGGAACTATGGCTACACCTTC. Translating gives CASSLMTGNYGYTF.

V usage is TRBV7-2 and J usage is TRBJ1-2; tentative D call: TRBD1 (6 bases). CDR1 SGHTA and CDR2 FQGNSA come from the germline V gene. CDR3 length: 14 residues. V lost 6 bases to trimming and J lost 5 bases, with 16 bases between them. The CDR3 nucleotides are TGTGCCAGCAGTCCTAGGGGGGACGAGTATGGCTACACCTTC. Its protein is CASSPRGDEYGYTF.

This chain links TRBV2 with TRBJ2-1; 12 positions match TRBD2. V lost 10 bases and J lost 10; bases outside the gene matches: 11. The CDR3 is made up of 14 amino acids. The germline CDR1 and CDR2 sequences are SNHLY and FYNNEI. The CDR3 DNA sequence: TGTGCCATTAGGACTAGCGGGGCCACCGGGGAGCAGTTCTTC. Its translation: CAIRTSGATGEQFF. The full variable domain, rest sourced from reference TRBV2 and TRBJ2-1, is EPEVTQTPSHQVTQMGQEVILRCVPISNHLYFYWYRQILGQKVEFLVSFYNNEISEKSEIFDDQFSVERPDGSNFTLKIRSTKLEDSAMYFCAIRTSGATGEQFFGPGTRLTVL.

The J gene is TRBJ2-7, the V gene TRBV15; TRBD1 matches at 9 bases. The trim removed 3 bases at V and 5 bases at J, leaving 5 bases unmatched. The CDR3 is 14 residues long. Germline V gene lookup returns CDR1 LNHNV and CDR2 YYDKDF (reference sequence). DNA of the CDR3: TGTGCCACCAGCAGGCTGGGACAGGGTGACGAGCAGTACTTC. This encodes CATSRLGQGDEQYF.

This clonotype has a count of ten or more. This chain uses TRBV5-1 with TRBJ2-7; the D is unclear. The CDR3 spans 16 residues. Trimming took off 1 base at V and 3 bases at J, with 17 bases between the two ends. Germline CDR1 and CDR2: SGHRS and YFSETQ. The CDR3 reads CASSLRASAVYYEQYF. The CDR3 DNA reads as TGCGCCAGCAGCTTGCGTGCGTCGGCTGTCTACTACGAGCAGTACTTC.

The chain combines TRBV30 with TRBJ2-7; 7 bases line up with TRBD1. Germline lookup yields CDR1 GTSNPN and CDR2 SVGIG (reference sequence). This CDR3 comprises 13 residues. V trimming: 1 base; J trimming: 2 bases; junction bases outside the gene matches: 2. As DNA, the CDR3 is TGTGCCTGGAGTGGGGACAGAGCCTACGAGCAGTACTTC. Encoded protein: CAWSGDRAYEQYF.

The CDR3 DNA is TGCAGTGCTAGAGAGGGGGCGGCTGCCTACGAGCAGTACTTC. This gives the protein CSAREGAAAYEQYF. The chain is built from TRBV20-1 and TRBJ2-7, with D perhaps matching TRBD1 (6 bases). CDR3 length: 14 amino acids. V was shortened by 0 bases and J by 2 bases, with 11 bases between the two germline ends. CDR1 is DFQATT and CDR2 is SNEGSKA in the germline V gene (reference sequence).

V is TRBV9 and J is TRBJ2-5, with 9 bases matching TRBD2. V shed 1 base and J 2 bases; nucleotides not matched to a gene: 6. The CDR3 contains 16 residues. Looked up from germline, CDR1 is SGDLS and CDR2 is YYNGEE. The CDR3 DNA follows: TGTGCCAGCAGCGTACAAGCGGGGGGAGCGCAAGAGACCCAGTACTTC. It yields the protein CASSVQAGGAQETQYF. The whole variable domain, filled in from reference TRBV9 and TRBJ2-5, reads DSGVTQTPKHLITATGQRVTLRCSPRSGDLSVYWYQQSLDQGLQFLIQYYNGEERAKGNILERFSAQQFPDLHSELNLSSLELGDSALYFCASSVQAGGAQETQYFGPGTRLLVL.

V usage is TRBV2 and J usage is TRBJ2-3; no firm D call. V gave up 1 base and J gave up 5 bases, with 4 bases separating them. The length of the CDR3 is 12 residues. CDR1 and CDR2 (germline): SNHLY, FYNNEI. The CDR3: CASSEDRDTQYF. The CDR3 bases are TGTGCCAGCAGTGAAGACAGAGATACGCAGTATTTT.